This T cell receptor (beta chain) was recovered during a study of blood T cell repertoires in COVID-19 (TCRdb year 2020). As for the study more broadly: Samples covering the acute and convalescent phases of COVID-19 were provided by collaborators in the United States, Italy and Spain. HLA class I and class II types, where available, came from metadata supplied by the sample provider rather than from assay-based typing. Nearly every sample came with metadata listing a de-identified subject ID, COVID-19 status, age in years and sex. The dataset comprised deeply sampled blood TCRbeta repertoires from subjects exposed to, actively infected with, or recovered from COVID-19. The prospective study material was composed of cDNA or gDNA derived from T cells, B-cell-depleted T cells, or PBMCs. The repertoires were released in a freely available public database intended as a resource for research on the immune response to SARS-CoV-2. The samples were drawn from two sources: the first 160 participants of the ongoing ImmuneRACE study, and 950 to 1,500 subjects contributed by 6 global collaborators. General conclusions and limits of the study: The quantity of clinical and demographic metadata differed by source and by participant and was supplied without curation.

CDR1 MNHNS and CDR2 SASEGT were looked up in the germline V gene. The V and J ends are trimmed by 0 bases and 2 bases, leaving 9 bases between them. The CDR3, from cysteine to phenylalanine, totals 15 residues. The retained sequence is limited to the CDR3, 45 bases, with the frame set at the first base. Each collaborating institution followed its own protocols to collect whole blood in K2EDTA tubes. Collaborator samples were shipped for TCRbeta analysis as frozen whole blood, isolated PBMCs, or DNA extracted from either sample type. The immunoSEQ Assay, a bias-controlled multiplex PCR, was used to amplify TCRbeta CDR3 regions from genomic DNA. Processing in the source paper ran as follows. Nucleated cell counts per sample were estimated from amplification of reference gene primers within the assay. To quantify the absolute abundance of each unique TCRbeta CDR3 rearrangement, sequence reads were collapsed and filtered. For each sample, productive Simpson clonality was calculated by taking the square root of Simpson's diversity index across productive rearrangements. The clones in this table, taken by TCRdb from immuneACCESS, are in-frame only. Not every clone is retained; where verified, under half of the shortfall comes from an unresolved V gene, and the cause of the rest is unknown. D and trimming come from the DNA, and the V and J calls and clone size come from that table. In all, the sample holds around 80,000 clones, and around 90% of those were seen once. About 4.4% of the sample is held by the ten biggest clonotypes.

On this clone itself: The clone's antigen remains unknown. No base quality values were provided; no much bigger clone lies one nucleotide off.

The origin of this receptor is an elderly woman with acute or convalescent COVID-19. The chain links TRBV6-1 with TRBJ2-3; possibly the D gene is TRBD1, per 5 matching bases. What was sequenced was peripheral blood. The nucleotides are TGTGCCAGCAGTGAAGCGGGGCACCTCACAGATACGCAGTATTTT. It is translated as CASSEAGHLTDTQYF.